A single sample gave rise to the 11 T cell receptor beta chains below, sequenced in a study of OX40 agonist ivuxolimab in advanced cancers. The table came from immunoSEQ multiplex PCR; TCRdb's copy has only in-frame clones and leaves some out. The table has fewer than 65,000 clones, 85% to 95% seen once. The starting material was CD4+ or CD8+ T cells sorted from blood, obtained in a trial of the OX40 agonist ivuxolimab. These receptors all stem from an adult with an advanced solid tumor such as melanoma, head and neck, liver or kidney cancer.

The CDR3, as DNA: TGTGCCAGCATTTGGCGGGGGTTAGAGAACACCGGGGAGCTGTTTTTT. Translation: CASIWRGLENTGELFF. The chain combines TRBV21-1 with TRBJ2-2; the tabulated D call, TRBD2, remains unverified against the DNA. TRBV21-1 is classified as a pseudogene. The CDR3 totals 16 residues.

V and J are TRBV10-3 and TRBJ2-3; 12 bases are shared with TRBD2. Per germline, CDR1 ENHRY and CDR2 SYGVKD. The CDR3 consists of 19 residues. V shed 6 bases, J shed 3 bases, and the junction held 16 bases outside the gene matches. The DNA for the CDR3 is TGTGCCATCAGGGTCGGGACTAGCGGGCACACCCCGTTGACAGATACGCAGTATTTT. Protein product: CAIRVGTSGHTPLTDTQYF.

This chain connects TRBV7-9 to TRBJ1-3, with D uncertain. Germline-derived CDR1 and CDR2 are SEHNR and FQNEAQ (reference sequence). The CDR3 is made up of 14 amino acids. The ends were cut back, 10 bases at V and 2 bases at J, with 15 bases in the middle. Written as DNA, the CDR3 is TGTGCCATCCCAACCGTGAGGACTGGAAACACCATATATTTT. Its protein product is CAIPTVRTGNTIYF.

The V gene is TRBV10-1, the J gene TRBJ1-2; a possible D gene is TRBD1 (5 bases). Between the trimmed V and J ends, which lost 10 bases and 3 bases, there was a span of 21 bases. This CDR3 is 15 amino acids long. Germline V gene data show CDR1 as WNHNN and CDR2 as SYGVQD (reference sequence). CDR3 sequence: CATPGPEKRDYGYTF. The CDR3 DNA reads as TGCGCCACTCCGGGGCCGGAAAAACGTGACTATGGCTACACCTTC.

V usage is TRBV5-6 and J usage is TRBJ1-1; maybe TRBD1 (6 bases). The V gene's germline CDR1 is SGHDT and CDR2 YYEEEE. The CDR3 runs 13 residues. V lost 4 bases and J lost 8, with 15 bases in between. CDR3 nucleotides: TGTGCCAGCAGCGCCTTACAGGGAGCCGAAGCTTTCTTT. Its protein product is CASSALQGAEAFF.

The V call is TRBV4-3, the J call TRBJ1-1; 9 bases line up with TRBD1. The germline V gene has CDR1 LGHNA and CDR2 YSLEER. V shed 0 bases, J shed 11 bases, and the junction held 7 bases outside the gene matches. This CDR3 region has 14 residues. The CDR3 sequence is CASSQDRDRDEAFF. CDR3 nucleotides: TGCGCCAGCAGCCAAGATCGGGACAGGGACGAGGCTTTCTTT.

The rearrangement uses TRBV4-1 and TRBJ2-6; D gene ambiguous. The CDR3 runs to 13 residues. Germline CDR1 is MGHRA and CDR2 is YSYEKL. V lost 0 bases and J lost 11, with 8 bases in between. CDR3 sequence: CASSQEGWDVLTF. The CDR3 DNA reads TGCGCCAGCAGCCAAGAAGGCTGGGACGTCCTGACTTTC.

The chain uses TRBV11-2 and TRBJ2-5; D call uncertain. Trimming left V 3 bases short and J 5 bases short, with 7 bases between. CDR1 and CDR2 (germline): SGHAT, FQNNGV. The CDR3 length is 12 residues. This chain's CDR3 is CASSFAEETQYF. CDR3 in DNA: TGTGCCAGCAGCTTTGCTGAGGAGACCCAGTACTTC.

This chain links TRBV5-6 with TRBJ2-7; D is unclear. Deletions cut 2 bases from V and 2 bases from J, with 14 bases between. Per germline, CDR1 SGHDT and CDR2 YYEEEE. The CDR3 length is 15 residues. This CDR3 is CASSFSRTSPYEQYF. Written as DNA, the CDR3 is TGTGCCAGCAGCTTTTCCCGGACCAGCCCCTACGAGCAGTACTTC.

This chain joins TRBV4-3 and TRBJ1-4; 9 nucleotides align to TRBD1. Germline CDR1 and CDR2: LGHNA and YSLEER. This CDR3 contains 16 residues. V lost 4 bases, J lost 7 bases, and 10 bases stayed unmatched. This CDR3 is CASSRLTGTGSEKLFF. The CDR3 DNA sequence: TGCGCCAGCAGCCGCCTGACCGGGACAGGGTCTGAAAAACTGTTTTTT.

V gene TRBV6-1 combines with J gene TRBJ2-7; TRBD1 matches 7 bases. The trim removed 2 bases at V and 3 bases at J, leaving 4 bases unmatched. The CDR3 is made up of 14 amino acids. The germline V gene encodes CDR1 MNHNS and CDR2 SASEGT. Here the CDR3 DNA reads TGTGCCAGCAGTGAATATTACAGGGGCTACGAGCAGTACTTC. Translating it yields CASSEYYRGYEQYF.